A selection of T cell receptor beta chains follows, all from one sample in a study of cytomegalovirus exposure and HLA in healthy donors. Generated by immunoSEQ multiplex PCR, the TCRdb table keeps only in-frame clones and is missing some. The sample shows some 170,000 clones, about 82% of them seen only once. Specimen: PBMCs. The source of these receptors is a man aged 30-40 years in good health and CMV-seropositive. The conserved cysteine and the conserved F or W are not part of the CDR3 here. A D gene is named only where the DNA matches it firmly.

d_call | v_call | cdr3_aa
NA | TRBV27 | ASRSGGHSRDLYGYT
TRBD2 | TRBV9 | ASSPGGAYEQY
TRBD2 | TRBV5-8 | ASSPYFGGGSYEQY
NA | TRBV7-2 | ASSARTVDKNIQY
TRBD2 | TRBV7-9 | ASSFRRGETGELF
TRBD1 | TRBV7-3 | ASSFGQGAYNEQF
NA | TRBV6-1 | ASSARDPLLYGYT
TRBD2 | TRBV6-4 | ASSDSSGVTDTQY
TRBD1 | TRBV19 | ASSGTGGTGELF
NA | TRBV2 | ASVWVRGSNQPQH
TRBD2 | TRBV4-3 | ASSQDRGGFGYEQY
NA | TRBV19 | ASSIGNRSIYPLH
TRBD1 | TRBV19 | ASSPGTGGNTEAF
TRBD1 | TRBV6-5 | ASGQASNQPQH
TRBD1 | TRBV18 | ASSPDRVNQPQH
TRBD1 | TRBV19 | ASSAGQDYEQY
NA | TRBV30 | AWSEHISDYGYT
NA | TRBV5-4 | ASSPLSGQGNPEAF
TRBD1 | TRBV16 | ASSQSRDRGPGPQH
NA | TRBV15 | ATSRGEQPQH
NA | TRBV7-3 | ASSFGQPPYEQY
TRBD1 | TRBV27 | ASSYRGPYEQY
TRBD1 | TRBV4-1 | ASSQERDRGRGQY